This record concerns one TCR beta chain sequence. Its target is unknown. V shed 4 bases and J shed 6 bases, with 14 bases lying between them. CDR3 length: 14 amino acids. Looked up from germline, CDR1 is SGHKS and CDR2 is YYEKEE (reference sequence). Time point of the sample: pretreatment peripheral blood. Patient sample counts ranged from 1 to 8, pretreatment and on-treatment. The data derive from a study of PD-L1 blockade in urothelial cancer. Study outcomes and limitations: Stronger expansion of tumor-associated clones in blood at 3 weeks distinguished durable-benefit patients.

Here immunoSEQ multiplex PCR was the method, and the copy in TCRdb shows in-frame clones only, minus some. Seen here are fewer than 60,000 clones, 84% observed once, and the top ten hold 3% to 4%. This TCR was recovered from a man aged 65 to 85 with urothelial cancer. The rearrangement links TRBV5-5 to TRBJ1-5; D is unclear. The specimen comprised PBMCs, sampled around atezolizumab (anti-PD-L1) treatment. Here the CDR3 reads CASSPLGVAQPQHF. CDR3 DNA sequence: TGTGCCAGCAGCCCGCTAGGAGTTGCTCAGCCCCAGCATTTT.